Each of the 31 T cell receptor beta chains below was sequenced from the same sample in a study of neurological immune-mediated disorders. TCRdb re-called the 5' RACE reads with MiXCR, one entry per CDR3 protein. Of about 22,000 distinct CDR3 sequences listed, 17% were seen once; the top ten hold roughly 6.9%. Sequencing was performed on CD8+ T cells from blood. These receptors all stem from a young woman with multiple sclerosis.

The chain carries TRBV29-1 and TRBJ1-1; 7 bases align to TRBD1. The CDR3 has 16 amino acids. CDR1 is SQVTM and CDR2 is ANQGSEA in the germline V gene. V shed 3 bases, J shed 0 bases, and the junction held 10 bases outside the gene matches. CDR3 sequence: CSVDEPGQPMNTEAFF. The CDR3 coding sequence is TGCAGCGTTGATGAACCGGGACAGCCTATGAACACTGAAGCTTTCTTT. Full variable domain (rest looked up from reference TRBV29-1 and TRBJ1-1): SAVISQKPSRDICQRGTSLTIQCQVDSQVTMMFWYRQQPGQSLTLIATANQGSEATYESGFVIDKFPISRPNLTFSTLTVSNMSPEDSSIYLCSVDEPGQPMNTEAFFGQGTRLTVV.

Only a few counts were recorded for this clonotype. The chain combines TRBV30 with TRBJ1-1; D call uncertain. V was clipped by 0 bases and J by 6 bases, with 20 bases between them. CDR1 and CDR2 (germline): GTSNPN, SVGIG (reference sequence). The CDR3 covers 16 residues. The CDR3 DNA sequence: TGTGCCTGGAGTGTCGGGTGGCAGGTGAGATTTTCTGAAGCTTTCTTT. As protein: CAWSVGWQVRFSEAFF.

In this sample, this clonotype turned up many times. CDR3 DNA sequence: TGTGCCAGCAGTGAGGGGGGCTCTGGGGCCAACGTCCTGACTTTC. Its protein product is CASSEGGSGANVLTF. J is TRBJ2-6 and V is TRBV6-4, with D possibly TRBD2 on 6 matching bases. Between the trimmed V and J ends, which lost 3 bases and 0 bases, there was a span of 6 bases. The germline CDR1 and CDR2 sequences are MRHNA and SNTAGT. The CDR3 covers 15 residues.

This clonotype was seen repeatedly, ten times or more. The gene calls are TRBV12-3 or TRBV12-4 and TRBJ2-7; unclear D gene. The V end lost 6 bases, the J end lost 7 bases, and 19 bases lay between the germline ends. The CDR3 loop spans 14 amino acids. For the CDR3, the DNA is TGTGCCAGCAGGGGATATGGACCTCATCGGGAGCAGTACGTC. Translated, it gives CASRGYGPHREQYV.

In its sample, this clonotype was seen many times. This CDR3 reads CASSFIRRPVYF. In DNA form, the CDR3 reads TGTGCCAGCAGTTTTATCCGCAGGCCCGTATATTTT. The chain combines TRBV12-3 or TRBV12-4 with TRBJ1-3; D unclear. V was clipped by 3 bases and J by 14 bases, with 14 bases between them. There are 12 residues in the CDR3.

Ten or more counts support this clonotype. The chain is built from TRBV19 and TRBJ2-3; D remains unclear. Germline lookup yields CDR1 LNHDA and CDR2 SQIVND (reference sequence). Trimming left V 5 bases short and J 5 bases short, with 11 bases between. The CDR3 is 13 residues long. CDR3 DNA sequence: TGTGCCAGTAGTTGGGGTACCGGAGATACGCAGTATTTT. It is translated as CASSWGTGDTQYF.

This clonotype was recorded at least ten times. The V and J genes are TRBV4-2 and TRBJ1-5; no reliable D call. Germline V CDR1 and CDR2: LGHNA, YNFKEQ. The CDR3 is 16 amino acids. With 0 bases removed from V and 7 bases from J, the gap between germline ends came to 16 bases. In nucleotides, the CDR3 is TGTGCCAGCAGCCAAGAGTGGGCAGGTTCGGGGCAGCCCCAGCATTTT. It translates to CASSQEWAGSGQPQHF.

This clonotype was picked up many times. This chain joins TRBV3-1 and TRBJ2-3, with a weak D call TRBD2 (5 bases). Trimming took off 0 bases at V and 2 bases at J, with 9 bases between the two ends. The CDR3 is made up of 15 amino acids. Germline V gives CDR1 LGHDT, CDR2 YNNKEL (reference sequence). The CDR3 is CASSQDGGPTDTQYF. In nucleotides, the CDR3 is TGTGCCAGCAGCCAAGATGGAGGTCCCACAGATACGCAGTATTTT.

The table lists this clonotype with many counts. V gene TRBV21-1 combines with J gene TRBJ2-5. TRBV21-1 is described as a pseudogene. The CDR3 consists of 11 residues. This CDR3 reads CASSATETQYF. The DNA for the CDR3 is TGTGCCAGCAGCGCAACAGAGACCCAGTACTTC.

This clonotype came up many times. The chain joins TRBV29-1 to TRBJ2-5, with 7 bases matching TRBD1. The CDR3 is made up of 14 amino acids. J gave up 0 bases and V 2 bases, and 3 bases lay outside the gene matches. The germline CDR1 and CDR2 sequences are SQVTM and ANQGSEA. The CDR3 DNA sequence: TGCAGCGTTGAAATGGACAGGAACCAAGAGACCCAGTACTTC. Translation gives CSVEMDRNQETQYF.

This clonotype was picked up many times. J is TRBJ1-1 and V is TRBV7-6, with no clear D. Trimming pared 2 bases from V and 2 bases from J, leaving 3 bases between. The CDR3 totals 12 residues. Germline values: CDR1 SGHVS, CDR2 FNYEAQ. The CDR3 loop is CASSLSNTEAFF. The CDR3 coding sequence is TGTGCCAGCAGCTTATCAAACACTGAAGCTTTCTTT. The variable domain in full, completed from reference TRBV7-6 and TRBJ1-1, reads GAGVSQSPRYKVTKRGQDVALRCDPISGHVSLYWYRQALGQGPEFLTYFNYEAQQDKSGLPNDRFSAERPEGSISTLTIQRTEQRDSAMYRCASSLSNTEAFFGQGTRLTVV.

This clonotype was recorded at least ten times. V gene TRBV12-3 or TRBV12-4 combines with J gene TRBJ1-5, with 7 bases that match TRBD1. Trimming took 2 bases from V and 5 from J; bases not matched to a gene: 3. CDR3 length: 14 amino acids. This chain's CDR3 is CASSLYRGHQPQHF. The DNA of the CDR3 is TGTGCCAGCAGTTTATACAGGGGTCATCAGCCCCAGCATTTT.

At least ten counts were recorded for this clonotype. The gene calls are TRBV6-1 and TRBJ2-7, with D possibly matching TRBD1 (6 bases). Deletions cut 1 base from V and 5 bases from J, with 12 bases between. There are 14 residues in the CDR3. Germline-derived CDR1 and CDR2 are MNHNS and SASEGT. The CDR3 DNA follows: TGTGCCAGCAGTGAAGATACAGGGTTCAACGAGCAGTACTTC. Translated: CASSEDTGFNEQYF.

This clonotype came up many times. V is TRBV7-6 and J is TRBJ2-7; maybe TRBD1 (6 bases). The V end lost 5 bases, the J end lost 1 base, and 15 bases lay between the germline ends. Germline values: CDR1 SGHVS, CDR2 FNYEAQ. The CDR3 consists of 15 residues. The CDR3 here is CASSASGTRSYEQYF. The CDR3 region has the DNA TGTGCCAGCAGCGCGTCCGGGACAAGGTCCTACGAGCAGTACTTC.

This clonotype is medium-sized within its sample. The rearrangement links TRBV20-1 to TRBJ2-7; 9 positions match TRBD2. J gave up 2 bases and V 0 bases, and 8 bases lay outside the gene matches. The germline V gene has CDR1 DFQATT and CDR2 SNEGSKA (reference sequence). CDR3 length: 16 amino acids. In nucleotides, the CDR3 is TGCAGTGCTAGAGATCAATCTAGCGGGGAGACCTACGAGCAGTACTTC. Translating gives CSARDQSSGETYEQYF.

This clonotype was detected ten times or more. This chain uses TRBV5-6 with TRBJ1-4, with no clear D. Trimming removed 0 bases at V and 7 bases at J, with 7 bases between. CDR3 length equals 13 residues. Germline CDR1 SGHDT, CDR2 YYEEEE. Written as DNA, the CDR3 is TGTGCCAGCAGCTTGGGACCGAGTGAAAAACTGTTTTTT. Its translation is CASSLGPSEKLFF.

This clonotype was observed many times. The chain carries TRBV20-1 and TRBJ2-1, with D possibly being TRBD1 or TRBD2 (7 bases each). The CDR3 extends over 15 amino acids. CDR1 is DFQATT and CDR2 is SNEGSKA in the germline V gene (reference sequence). Trimming left V 3 bases short and J 6 bases short, with 18 bases between. This CDR3 is CSASKAGTEGNEQFF. DNA of the CDR3: TGCAGTGCTAGCAAAGCGGGGACAGAGGGCAATGAGCAGTTCTTC.

This clonotype appeared many times. This sequence joins TRBV10-3 and TRBJ1-2; D is undetermined. This CDR3 is built from 16 residues. CDR1 is ENHRY, CDR2 SYGVKD, per germline. Trimming pared 1 base from V and 8 bases from J, leaving 20 bases between. The CDR3 DNA sequence: TGTGCCATCAGTGAGTTCGACCGGAACCTGGGCGGGGGCTACACCTTC. As protein: CAISEFDRNLGGGYTF.

This clonotype was counted at least ten times. V is TRBV7-6 and J is TRBJ2-2, with D perhaps assigned TRBD1 or TRBD2 (5 bases each). This CDR3 is built from 15 residues. V lost 0 bases and J lost 2, with 7 bases in between. CDR1 SGHVS and CDR2 FNYEAQ come from the germline V gene. Written as DNA, the CDR3 is TGTGCCAGCAGCTTAGCGGGACCAAACACCGGGGAGCTGTTTTTT. Translated: CASSLAGPNTGELFF.

There are many counts of this clonotype. V gene TRBV7-6 combines with J gene TRBJ2-1; TRBD1 agrees at 11 bases. The germline V gene encodes CDR1 SGHVS and CDR2 FNYEAQ. The J segment lost 7 bases and the V segment lost 5 bases, leaving 7 bases of the junction unmatched. This CDR3 region has 15 residues. The CDR3 loop is CASSVGQGVINEQFF. DNA for the CDR3: TGTGCCAGCAGCGTGGGACAGGGGGTCATAAATGAGCAGTTCTTC. The variable domain in full, completed from reference TRBV7-6 and TRBJ2-1, reads GAGVSQSPRYKVTKRGQDVALRCDPISGHVSLYWYRQALGQGPEFLTYFNYEAQQDKSGLPNDRFSAERPEGSISTLTIQRTEQRDSAMYRCASSVGQGVINEQFFGPGTRLTVL.

This clonotype was found many times. J is TRBJ2-7 and V is TRBV5-1, with D unresolved. Germline V gene data show CDR1 as SGHRS and CDR2 as YFSETQ. V dropped 4 bases and J dropped 1 base, with 15 bases sitting between them. The CDR3 has 15 amino acids. The DNA of the CDR3 is TGCGCCAGCAGCATGACCAAATCCATGTCCTACGAGCAGTACTTC. Protein: CASSMTKSMSYEQYF.

This clonotype has a count of ten or more. The genes are TRBV20-1 and TRBJ1-5; D is possibly TRBD1 (5 bases). Trimming cost V 0 bases and J 7 bases, with 16 bases left between them. From germline, CDR1 is DFQATT and CDR2 SNEGSKA (reference sequence). This CDR3 region has 15 residues. Here the CDR3 DNA reads TGCAGTGCTAGAGATCCGAGAGGGGAGGCGCAGCCCCAGCATTTT. Its protein product is CSARDPRGEAQPQHF.

Within the sample, this clonotype is medium-sized. V usage is TRBV12-3 or TRBV12-4 and J usage is TRBJ1-1; 10 bases map to TRBD1. CDR3 length: 14 residues. Losses at the gene ends were 4 bases for V and 4 bases for J; bases not matched to a gene: 3. The CDR3 is CASSSWTGGTEAFF. CDR3 coding DNA: TGTGCCAGCAGTTCATGGACAGGGGGCACTGAAGCTTTCTTT.

This clonotype was counted between two and nine times. The chain joins TRBV5-1 to TRBJ2-5; 7 bases agree with TRBD2. CDR1 and CDR2 from the germline V gene are SGHRS and YFSETQ. The CDR3 length is 15 residues. J gave up 5 bases and V 4 bases, and 11 bases lay outside the gene matches. CDR3 bases: TGCGCCAGCAGCCCCGATGGACTAGGCGGGGAGACCCAGTACTTC. This codes for CASSPDGLGGETQYF. Complete variable domain (other parts from reference TRBV5-1 and TRBJ2-5): KAGVTQTPRYLIKTRGQQVTLSCSPISGHRSVSWYQQTPGQGLQFLFEYFSETQRNKGNFPGRFSGRQFSNSRSEMNVSTLELGDSALYLCASSPDGLGGETQYFGPGTRLLVL.

Ten or more counts support this clonotype. The rearrangement joins TRBV7-6 to TRBJ2-1; D is perhaps TRBD2 (6 bases). Germline values: CDR1 SGHVS, CDR2 FNYEAQ. The V gene lost 0 bases and the J gene lost 8 bases, with 14 bases spanning the gap. The CDR3 consists of 15 residues. CDR3 residues: CASSLAPGRYDEQFF. The CDR3 nucleotides are TGTGCCAGCAGCTTAGCTCCGGGGAGGTACGATGAGCAGTTCTTC.

This clonotype was seen ten or more times. V usage is TRBV5-6 and J usage is TRBJ2-1; D unresolved. CDR3 length equals 12 residues. Germline lookup yields CDR1 SGHDT and CDR2 YYEEEE. Between the trimmed V and J ends, which lost 0 bases and 10 bases, there was a span of 8 bases. CDR3 sequence (DNA): TGTGCCAGCAGCTTGGGAGTGGGCGAGCAGTTCTTC. This gives the protein CASSLGVGEQFF.

This clonotype was counted many times. The chain combines TRBV5-1 with TRBJ2-2; unclear D gene. Between the trimmed V and J ends, which lost 5 bases and 6 bases, there was a span of 8 bases. Germline CDR1 reads SGHRS; CDR2 reads YFSETQ. This CDR3 has 12 amino acids. This CDR3 reads CASSSLPGELFF. The CDR3 bases are TGCGCCAGCAGTTCCCTTCCCGGGGAGCTGTTTTTT.

This clonotype is medium-sized. The chain links TRBV5-1 to TRBJ2-7, with 9 bases identical to TRBD2. The CDR3 totals 19 residues. The V segment lost 0 bases and the J segment 0 bases; nucleotides outside the gene matches: 13. In germline, CDR1 is SGHRS, CDR2 YFSETQ. CDR3: CASSLAGAGGPPSSYEQYV. CDR3 nucleotide sequence: TGCGCCAGCAGCTTGGCCGGGGCGGGAGGGCCCCCGAGCTCCTACGAGCAGTACGTC.

This clonotype was observed many times. The chain employs TRBV20-1 and TRBJ2-7; 9 bases match TRBD2. The CDR3 extends over 17 amino acids. Germline trimming cut 2 bases from V and 2 bases from J; bases unmatched to any gene: 13. Per the germline V gene, CDR1 is DFQATT and CDR2 is SNEGSKA (reference sequence). CDR3 region: CSARFASGAPTPYEQYF. CDR3 sequence (DNA): TGCAGTGCTAGATTCGCTAGCGGGGCGCCTACTCCCTACGAGCAGTACTTC.

This clonotype was recorded at least ten times. The chain combines TRBV29-1 with TRBJ2-5; 9 bases align to TRBD2. The germline CDR1 and CDR2 sequences are SQVTM and ANQGSEA. With 1 base clipped from V and 4 bases from J, the junction kept 7 bases outside the gene matches. The CDR3 runs to 15 residues. CDR3 sequence reads: CSVEGGRGGRETQYF. CDR3 in DNA: TGCAGCGTTGAAGGTGGGCGGGGGGGCCGAGAGACCCAGTACTTC.

This clonotype is termed medium-sized. J is TRBJ2-6 and V is TRBV6-1, with no clear D. The ends were cut back, 1 base at V and 2 bases at J, with 3 bases in the middle. The CDR3 consists of 14 residues. The germline gives CDR1 MNHNS, CDR2 SASEGT. CDR3 loop: CASSEGTGANVLTF. The CDR3 nucleotides are TGTGCCAGCAGTGAAGGGACTGGGGCCAACGTCCTGACTTTC.